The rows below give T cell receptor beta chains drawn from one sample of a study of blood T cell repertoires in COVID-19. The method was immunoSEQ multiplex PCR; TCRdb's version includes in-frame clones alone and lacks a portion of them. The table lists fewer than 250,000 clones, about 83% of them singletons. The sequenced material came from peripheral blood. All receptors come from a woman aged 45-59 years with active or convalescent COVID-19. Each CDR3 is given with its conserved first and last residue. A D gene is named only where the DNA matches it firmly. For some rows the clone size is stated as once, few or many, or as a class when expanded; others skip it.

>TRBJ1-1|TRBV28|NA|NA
CASGRMTEAFF
TGTGCCAGCGGCAGGATGACTGAAGCTTTCTTT
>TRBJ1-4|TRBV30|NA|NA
CAWSQGRINEKLFF
TGTGCCTGGAGTCAGGGTCGCATTAATGAAAAACTGTTTTTT
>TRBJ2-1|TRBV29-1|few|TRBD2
CSVPGLAYNEQFF
TGCAGCGTTCCGGGACTAGCCTACAATGAGCAGTTCTTC
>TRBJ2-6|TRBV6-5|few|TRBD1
CASSIQGNGANVLTF
TGTGCCAGCAGCATACAGGGGAACGGGGCCAACGTCCTGACTTTC
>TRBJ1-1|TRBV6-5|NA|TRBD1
CASKGADTEAFF
TGTGCCAGCAAGGGGGCGGACACTGAAGCTTTCTTT
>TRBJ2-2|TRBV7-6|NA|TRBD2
CASSPSGGSISGELFF
TGTGCCAGCAGCCCTAGCGGCGGGAGTATCTCCGGGGAGCTGTTTTTT
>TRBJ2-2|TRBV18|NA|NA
CASSQEDRRTGELFF
TGTGCCAGCTCACAGGAAGACAGGCGTACCGGGGAGCTGTTTTTT
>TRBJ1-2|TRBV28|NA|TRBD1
CASSLPGTGGFGGYTF
TGTGCCAGCAGTTTACCCGGGACAGGGGGCTTTGGTGGCTACACCTTC
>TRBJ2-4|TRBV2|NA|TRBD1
CASSERGWDRDF
TGTGCCAGCAGTGAAAGGGGCTGGGACAGGGACTTC
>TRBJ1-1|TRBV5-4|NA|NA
CASSLSSLRVEAFF
TGTGCCAGCAGCCTGTCCTCCTTACGAGTCGAAGCTTTCTTT